This TCR beta chain was captured by sequencing in a study of T cell responses to AZD1222 COVID-19 vaccine. Whole-study findings and limits: Targeting of unmutated variant regions was reportedly seen in nearly half of spike-specific TCRs. At baseline, just a handful of AZD1222 recipients tested seropositive. Repertoire sampling happened only post peak T cell response. Females made up more of the donors, who were largely white British, and clonal diversity may have come out too low.

Generated by immunoSEQ multiplex PCR, the TCRdb table keeps only in-frame clones and is missing some. The sample consists of some 120,000 clones, 88% of them appearing once. Germline V CDR1 and CDR2: MNHEY, SVGAGI. Trimming took 7 bases from V and 6 from J, leaving 13 bases between them. The CDR3 length is 13 residues. Concerning this clone itself: Its antigen is undetermined.

The V and J genes are TRBV6-5 and TRBJ1-5, with a tentative D call TRBD1 (5 bases). The sequenced sample was peripheral blood, obtained on day 0 of AZD1222 vaccination. The clonotype originates from an adult in good health. The DNA for the CDR3 is TGTGCCAGCACCACGGGGGAAACTCAGCCCCAGCATTTT. It codes for CASTTGETQPQHF.